This note documents a single T cell receptor (beta chain) sequence. Its target is not known. CDR1 is SEHNR, CDR2 FQNEAQ, per germline (reference sequence). This CDR3 comprises 11 residues. Trimming shortened V by 6 bases and J by 4 bases, and 7 bases separated the two germline ends. Documented treatment: around 19 received Ad26.COV2.S at low or high dose, single or two shots; several received placebo; per-sample allocation not given. Collection of the samples took place on day 63 after the first injection of vaccine or placebo. The data are from a study of Ad26.COV2.S vaccination and SARS-CoV-2 variants. The data were produced by immunoSEQ multiplex PCR, yet TCRdb's version contains in-frame clones alone and is incomplete. The sample contains around 300,000 clones, 85% to 90% of which appear only once. Study-wide results and caveats: Vaccinated individuals (as opposed to placebo recipients) had higher spike-specific TCR breadth. Analytic work on TCR breadth and depth might have understated the full extent of total T cell responses.

The sample in question was peripheral blood, obtained in a trial of Ad26.COV2.S vaccine versus placebo. The chain joins TRBV7-9 to TRBJ2-7, with a possible D match to TRBD2 (5 bases). The clonotype originates from a person aged 18 to 65 who received the Ad26.COV2.S COVID-19 vaccine or a placebo. The CDR3 DNA follows: TGTGCCAGCAGGGGAGAGTACGAGCAGTACTTC. Amino acid sequence: CASRGEYEQYF.